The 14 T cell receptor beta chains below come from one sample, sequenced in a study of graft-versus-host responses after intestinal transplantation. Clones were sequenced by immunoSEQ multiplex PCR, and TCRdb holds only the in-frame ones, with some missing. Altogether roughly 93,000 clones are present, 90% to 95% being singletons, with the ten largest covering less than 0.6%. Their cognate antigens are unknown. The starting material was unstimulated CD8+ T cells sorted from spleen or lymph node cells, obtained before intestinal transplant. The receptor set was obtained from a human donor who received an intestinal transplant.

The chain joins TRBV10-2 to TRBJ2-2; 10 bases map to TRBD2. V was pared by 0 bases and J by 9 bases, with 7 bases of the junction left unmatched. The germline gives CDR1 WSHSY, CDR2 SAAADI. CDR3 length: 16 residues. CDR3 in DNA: TGCGCCAGCAGTGAGTCCCTAGCGGGAGTAGAACGGGAGCTGTTTTTT. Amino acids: CASSESLAGVERELFF.

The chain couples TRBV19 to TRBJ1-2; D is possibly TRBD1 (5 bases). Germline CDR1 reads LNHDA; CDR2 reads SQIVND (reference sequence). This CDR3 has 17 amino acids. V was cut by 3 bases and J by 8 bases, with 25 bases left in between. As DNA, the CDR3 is TGTGCCAGTAGTATGGTGATCTGGGACGTCGGGAGGTCGGGCTACACCTTC. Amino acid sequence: CASSMVIWDVGRSGYTF. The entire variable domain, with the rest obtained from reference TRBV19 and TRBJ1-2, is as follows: DGGITQSPKYLFRKEGQNVTLSCEQNLNHDAMYWYRQDPGQGLRLIYYSQIVNDFQKGDIAEGYSVSREKKESFPLTVTSAQKNPTAFYLCASSMVIWDVGRSGYTFGSGTRLTVV.

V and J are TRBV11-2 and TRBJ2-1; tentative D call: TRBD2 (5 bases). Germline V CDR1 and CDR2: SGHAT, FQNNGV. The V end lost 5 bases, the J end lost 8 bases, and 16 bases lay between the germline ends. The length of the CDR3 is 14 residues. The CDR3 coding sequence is TGTGCCAGCAGCCCCCTGGTGGGTAGCGATGAGCAGTTCTTC. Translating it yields CASSPLVGSDEQFF.

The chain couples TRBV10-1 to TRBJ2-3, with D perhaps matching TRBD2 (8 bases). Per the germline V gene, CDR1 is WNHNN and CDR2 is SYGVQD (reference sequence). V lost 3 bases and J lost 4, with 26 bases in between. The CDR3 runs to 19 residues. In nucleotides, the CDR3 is TGCGCCAGCAGTGAATCAGCAGGGGGAATAGCGGGACGATCAGATACGCAGTATTTT. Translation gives CASSESAGGIAGRSDTQYF.

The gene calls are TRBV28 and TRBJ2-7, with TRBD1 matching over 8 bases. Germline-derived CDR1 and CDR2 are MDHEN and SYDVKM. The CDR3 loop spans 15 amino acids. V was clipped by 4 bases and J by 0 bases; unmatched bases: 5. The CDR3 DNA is TGTGCCAGCAGTTACAGGGGGTCGAGCTCCTACGAGCAGTACTTC. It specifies CASSYRGSSSYEQYF.

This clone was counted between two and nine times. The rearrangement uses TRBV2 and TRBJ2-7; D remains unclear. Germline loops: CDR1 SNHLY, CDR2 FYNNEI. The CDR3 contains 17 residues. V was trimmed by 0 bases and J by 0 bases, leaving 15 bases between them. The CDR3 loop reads CASSEALGPQYSYEQYF. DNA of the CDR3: TGTGCCAGCAGTGAAGCGCTTGGGCCCCAATACTCCTACGAGCAGTACTTC.

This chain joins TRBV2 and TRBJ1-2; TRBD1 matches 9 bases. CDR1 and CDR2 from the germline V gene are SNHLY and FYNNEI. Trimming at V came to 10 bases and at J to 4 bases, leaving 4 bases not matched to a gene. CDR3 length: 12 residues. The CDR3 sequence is CANPTGGYGYTF. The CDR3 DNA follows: TGTGCCAACCCGACAGGGGGCTATGGCTACACCTTC.

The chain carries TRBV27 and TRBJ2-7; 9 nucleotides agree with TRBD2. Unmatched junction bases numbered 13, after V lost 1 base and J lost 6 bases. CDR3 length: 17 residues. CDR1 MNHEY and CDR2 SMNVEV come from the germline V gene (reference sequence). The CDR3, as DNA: TGTGCCAGCAGTTTATTGGGCGGGGGGGCCTTCTACGCCGAGCAGTACTTC. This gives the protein CASSLLGGGAFYAEQYF.

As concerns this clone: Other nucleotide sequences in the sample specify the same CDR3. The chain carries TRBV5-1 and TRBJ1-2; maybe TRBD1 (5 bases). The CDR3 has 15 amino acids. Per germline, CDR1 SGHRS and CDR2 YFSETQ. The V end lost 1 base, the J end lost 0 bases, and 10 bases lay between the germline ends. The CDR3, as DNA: TGCGCCAGCAGCTTGCTTAGGGGCACTAACTATGGCTACACCTTC. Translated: CASSLLRGTNYGYTF. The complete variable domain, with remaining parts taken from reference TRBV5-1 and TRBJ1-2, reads KAGVTQTPRYLIKTRGQQVTLSCSPISGHRSVSWYQQTPGQGLQFLFEYFSETQRNKGNFPGRFSGRQFSNSRSEMNVSTLELGDSALYLCASSLLRGTNYGYTFGSGTRLTVV.

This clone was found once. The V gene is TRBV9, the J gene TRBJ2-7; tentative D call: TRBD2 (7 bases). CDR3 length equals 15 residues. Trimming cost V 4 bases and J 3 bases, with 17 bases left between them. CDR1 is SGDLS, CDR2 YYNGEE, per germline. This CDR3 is CASSHGGGGGYEQYF. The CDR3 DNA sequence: TGTGCCAGCAGCCACGGAGGGGGGGGTGGCTACGAGCAGTACTTC. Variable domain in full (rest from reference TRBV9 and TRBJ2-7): DSGVTQTPKHLITATGQRVTLRCSPRSGDLSVYWYQQSLDQGLQFLIQYYNGEERAKGNILERFSAQQFPDLHSELNLSSLELGDSALYFCASSHGGGGGYEQYFGPGTRLTVT.

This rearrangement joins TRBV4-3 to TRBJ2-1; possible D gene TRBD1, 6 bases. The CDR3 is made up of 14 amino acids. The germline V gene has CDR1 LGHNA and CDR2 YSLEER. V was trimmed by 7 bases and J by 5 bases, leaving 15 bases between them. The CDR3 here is CASKRTVLDNEQFF. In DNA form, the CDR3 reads TGCGCCAGCAAAAGGACAGTCCTGGACAATGAGCAGTTCTTC.

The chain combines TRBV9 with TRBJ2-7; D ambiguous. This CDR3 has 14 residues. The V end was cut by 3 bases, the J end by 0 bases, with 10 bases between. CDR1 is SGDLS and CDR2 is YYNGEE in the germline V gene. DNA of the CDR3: TGTGCCAGCAGCGGGTCCCTTAGCTCCTACGAGCAGTACTTC. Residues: CASSGSLSSYEQYF.

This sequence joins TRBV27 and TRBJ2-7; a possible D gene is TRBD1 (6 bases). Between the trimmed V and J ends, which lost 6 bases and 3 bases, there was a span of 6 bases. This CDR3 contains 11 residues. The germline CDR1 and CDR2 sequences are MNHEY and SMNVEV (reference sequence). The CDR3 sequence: CASRGHYEQYF. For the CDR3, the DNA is TGTGCCAGCAGGGGACACTACGAGCAGTACTTC.

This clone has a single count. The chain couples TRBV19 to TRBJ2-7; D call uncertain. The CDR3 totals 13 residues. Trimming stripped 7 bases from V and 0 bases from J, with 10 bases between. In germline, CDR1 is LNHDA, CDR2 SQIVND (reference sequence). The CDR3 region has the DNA TGTGCCAGTACCAAAGGCGGCTCCTACGAGCAGTACTTC. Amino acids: CASTKGGSYEQYF.